What follows are 17 T cell receptor beta chains derived from one specimen sequenced in a study of identical twins. TCRdb used MiXCR to reprocess the 5' RACE reads, holding one entry per CDR3 protein. The sample has roughly 630,000 distinct CDR3 sequences; 7.1% are singletons. These same records also appear under a second study, on yellow fever vaccine responses in identical twins.

The specimen was PBMCs. These receptor sequences come from a woman aged 18-35 years in good health.

This clonotype was seen just once. The gene calls are TRBV29-1 and TRBJ2-3; D might be TRBD1 or TRBD2, each matching 7 bases. CDR3 length: 18 residues. The germline V and J ends were trimmed by 7 bases and 7 bases, with 33 bases remaining between them. CDR1 and CDR2 from the germline V gene are SQVTM and ANQGSEA. DNA for the CDR3: TGCAGCGCCGAAGACAGGGTTCTAGCGGAGGGGGGTCCATATACGCAGTATTTT. This sequence encodes CSAEDRVLAEGGPYTQYF.

The chain employs TRBV4-1 and TRBJ1-5; 7 bases map to TRBD1. The CDR3 covers 16 residues. Germline loops: CDR1 MGHRA, CDR2 YSYEKL. V shed 0 bases and J 5 bases; nucleotides not matched to a gene: 7. The CDR3 sequence: CASSQDRQGGDQPQHF. CDR3 in DNA: TGCGCCAGCAGCCAAGATCGGCAGGGGGGCGATCAGCCCCAGCATTTT.

CDR3 amino acids: CASSSNSGGVRDTQYF. For the CDR3, the DNA is TGTGCCAGCAGTAGTAACAGCGGGGGGGTCCGAGATACGCAGTATTTT. This chain joins TRBV6-1 and TRBJ2-3, with 10 bases matching TRBD2. Unmatched junction bases numbered 10, after V lost 5 bases and J lost 5 bases. CDR3 length equals 16 residues. The germline CDR1 and CDR2 sequences are MNHNS and SASEGT.

This clonotype came up many times. The J gene is TRBJ2-1, the V gene TRBV9, with D maybe TRBD1 (6 bases). The CDR3 is made up of 14 amino acids. Trimming left V 3 bases short and J 6 bases short, with 13 bases between. Germline V CDR1 and CDR2: SGDLS, YYNGEE. CDR3 sequence (DNA): TGTGCCAGCAGCGGGTCCGGGACAAGCAATGAGCAGTTCTTC. Residues: CASSGSGTSNEQFF.

In this sample, this clonotype turned up many times. The J gene is TRBJ2-1, the V gene TRBV24-1; 10 bases match TRBD1. V trimming: 3 bases; J trimming: 4 bases; junction bases outside the gene matches: 5. CDR3 length: 16 amino acids. Germline CDR1 and CDR2: KGHDR and SFDVKD. CDR3 DNA: TGTGCCACCAGTGATAGACAGGGGGCGCGTTACAATGAGCAGTTCTTC. As protein: CATSDRQGARYNEQFF.

The table lists this clonotype with many counts. This chain connects TRBV3-1 to TRBJ1-1; D uncertain. The CDR3 runs to 14 residues. The V end lost 0 bases, the J end lost 1 base, and 6 bases lay between the germline ends. Germline loops: CDR1 LGHDT, CDR2 YNNKEL (reference sequence). CDR3 residues: CASSQDIANTEAFF. CDR3 in DNA: TGTGCCAGCAGCCAAGATATCGCGAACACTGAAGCTTTCTTT.

The DNA of the CDR3 is TGTGCCAGCAGTCTCCCCTGGACAGGGAACAATGAGCAGTTCTTC. It is translated as CASSLPWTGNNEQFF. V is TRBV12-3 or TRBV12-4 and J is TRBJ2-1; TRBD1 aligns across 8 bases. The CDR3 consists of 15 residues. Losses at the gene ends were 5 bases for V and 5 bases for J; bases not matched to a gene: 8.

The chain links TRBV11-2 to TRBJ1-2, with 7 bases that match TRBD1. This CDR3 has 11 amino acids. Losses at the gene ends were 5 bases for V and 7 bases for J; bases not matched to a gene: 1. Germline V gene data show CDR1 as SGHAT and CDR2 as FQNNGV. CDR3 nucleotide sequence: TGTGCCAGCAGCGCAGGGGGTGGCTACACCTTC. Translation gives CASSAGGGYTF.

J is TRBJ2-7 and V is TRBV5-1; 7 nucleotides match TRBD2. The CDR3 extends over 15 amino acids. Trimming cost V 4 bases and J 3 bases; bases outside gene matches: 10. The germline gives CDR1 SGHRS, CDR2 YFSETQ. CDR3 amino acids: CASSQPGLAVYEQYF. CDR3 coding DNA: TGCGCCAGCAGCCAACCGGGGCTAGCGGTCTACGAGCAGTACTTC.

The gene calls are TRBV5-1 and TRBJ1-3; no clear D gene. V was clipped by 0 bases and J by 2 bases, with 6 bases between them. There are 14 residues in the CDR3. Germline V gene lookup returns CDR1 SGHRS and CDR2 YFSETQ. CDR3 DNA sequence: TGCGCCAGCAGCTTGGAAGGAACTGGAAACACCATATATTTT. Its protein is CASSLEGTGNTIYF.

As to this clonotype: It may be a read error: a sequence one base away is much more abundant. V and J are TRBV28 and TRBJ2-7; 11 bases are shared with TRBD1. The CDR3 has 15 amino acids. Germline V gene sequence: CDR1 MDHEN, CDR2 SYDVKM. V shed 5 bases and J 4 bases; nucleotides not matched to a gene: 7. Here the CDR3 DNA reads TGTGCCAGCAGTCCAATGGGACAGGGGGGTTACGAGCAGTACTTC. Residues: CASSPMGQGGYEQYF.

This clonotype was detected only a few times. The J gene is TRBJ2-7, the V gene TRBV3-1, with TRBD2 matching over 7 bases. Germline-derived CDR1 and CDR2 are LGHDT and YNNKEL (reference sequence). This CDR3 spans 14 amino acids. With 11 bases clipped from V and 9 bases from J, the junction kept 19 bases outside the gene matches. The CDR3 coding sequence is TGTGCCGCCTCGACGGCTAGCGGTTCCCCTGGGCAGTACTTC. It translates to CAASTASGSPGQYF.

This clonotype was detected only a few times. The chain has TRBV20-1 and TRBJ2-1, with 11 bases aligning to TRBD2. Losses at the gene ends were 5 bases for V and 4 bases for J; bases not matched to a gene: 4. From germline, CDR1 is DFQATT and CDR2 SNEGSKA (reference sequence). CDR3 length equals 14 residues. The CDR3 nucleotides are TGCAGTGCTCTAGCGGGAGGTCTATACAATGAGCAGTTCTTC. This encodes CSALAGGLYNEQFF.

This clonotype was seen more than once but under ten times. The chain uses TRBV10-3 and TRBJ2-2; D remains unclear. The CDR3 runs to 12 residues. V was clipped by 10 bases and J by 7 bases, with 13 bases between them. CDR1 and CDR2 (germline): ENHRY, SYGVKD. The CDR3 DNA follows: TGTGCCACCCAGGAATTCGGCGGGGAGCTGTTTTTT. It encodes CATQEFGGELFF.

This clonotype was picked up a small number of times. The CDR3, as DNA: TGCAGTGCTAGAGGATTGACAAGGAACTCCTACGAGCAGTACTTC. This gives the protein CSARGLTRNSYEQYF. This chain links TRBV20-1 with TRBJ2-7, with no clear D. The ends were cut back, 1 base at V and 0 bases at J, with 13 bases in the middle. The CDR3 is 15 residues long. Looked up from germline, CDR1 is DFQATT and CDR2 is SNEGSKA (reference sequence).

This clonotype has more than one count but fewer than ten. The rearrangement joins TRBV28 to TRBJ2-7; D not resolved. The V gene's germline CDR1 is MDHEN and CDR2 SYDVKM. This CDR3 is built from 12 residues. Trimming cost V 5 bases and J 2 bases, with 7 bases left between them. In DNA form, the CDR3 reads TGTGCCAGCAGTACGGATGCCTACGAGCAGTACGTC. Its translation is CASSTDAYEQYV.

The chain couples TRBV7-2 to TRBJ1-6, with D possibly matching TRBD1 (6 bases). The germline V gene has CDR1 SGHTA and CDR2 FQGNSA. This CDR3 region has 15 residues. Deletions cut 7 bases from V and 10 bases from J, with 20 bases between. The chain's CDR3 is CASTTQRGSGSPLHF. The CDR3 nucleotides are TGTGCCAGCACCACGCAGAGGGGGTCGGGGTCACCCCTCCACTTT.